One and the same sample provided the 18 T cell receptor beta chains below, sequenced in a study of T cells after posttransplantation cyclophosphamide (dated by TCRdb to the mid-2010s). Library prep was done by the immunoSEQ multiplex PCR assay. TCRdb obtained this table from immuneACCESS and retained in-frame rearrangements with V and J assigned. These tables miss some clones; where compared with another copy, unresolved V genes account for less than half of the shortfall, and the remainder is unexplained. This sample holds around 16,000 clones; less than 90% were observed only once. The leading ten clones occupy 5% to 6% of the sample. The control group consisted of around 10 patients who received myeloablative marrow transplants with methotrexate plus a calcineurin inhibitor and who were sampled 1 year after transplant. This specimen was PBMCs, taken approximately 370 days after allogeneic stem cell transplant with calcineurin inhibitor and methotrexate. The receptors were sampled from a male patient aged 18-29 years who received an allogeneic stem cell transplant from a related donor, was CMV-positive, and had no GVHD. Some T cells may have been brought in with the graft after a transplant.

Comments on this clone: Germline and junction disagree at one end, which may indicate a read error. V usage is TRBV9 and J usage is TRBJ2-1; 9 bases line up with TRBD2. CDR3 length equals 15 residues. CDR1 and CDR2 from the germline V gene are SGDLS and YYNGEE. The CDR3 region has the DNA TGTGCCAGCAGCGTGGTAGCGGGAGCTTACAGTGAGCAGTTCTTC. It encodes CASSVVAGAYSEQFF.

The CDR3 is CASGQDRTTNEKLFF. The DNA for the CDR3 is TGTGCCAGCGGTCAGGACAGAACAACTAATGAAAAACTGTTTTTT. The chain couples TRBV2 to TRBJ1-4, with D possibly matching TRBD1 (6 bases). The CDR3 covers 15 residues. CDR1 is SNHLY and CDR2 is FYNNEI in the germline V gene. Deletions cut 8 bases from V and 0 bases from J, with 13 bases between.

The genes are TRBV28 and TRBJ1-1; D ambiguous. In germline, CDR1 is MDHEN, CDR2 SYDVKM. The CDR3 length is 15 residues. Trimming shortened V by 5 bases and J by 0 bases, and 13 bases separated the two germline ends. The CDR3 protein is CASSPPHRMNTEAFF. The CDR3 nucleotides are TGTGCCAGCAGTCCCCCCCATAGAATGAACACTGAAGCTTTCTTT.

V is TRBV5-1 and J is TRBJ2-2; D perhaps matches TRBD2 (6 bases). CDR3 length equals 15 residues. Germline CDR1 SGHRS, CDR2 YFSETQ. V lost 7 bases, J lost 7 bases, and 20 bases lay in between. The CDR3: CASQDYGLDGGELFF. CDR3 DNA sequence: TGCGCCAGCCAGGACTATGGGCTAGATGGCGGGGAGCTGTTTTTT.

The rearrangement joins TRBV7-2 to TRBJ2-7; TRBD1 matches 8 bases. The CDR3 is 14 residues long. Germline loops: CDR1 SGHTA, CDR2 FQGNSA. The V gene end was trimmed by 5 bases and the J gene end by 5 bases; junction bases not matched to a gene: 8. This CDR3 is CASSPRRTGHEQYF. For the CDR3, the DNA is TGTGCCAGCAGCCCCCGGCGGACAGGGCACGAGCAGTACTTC.

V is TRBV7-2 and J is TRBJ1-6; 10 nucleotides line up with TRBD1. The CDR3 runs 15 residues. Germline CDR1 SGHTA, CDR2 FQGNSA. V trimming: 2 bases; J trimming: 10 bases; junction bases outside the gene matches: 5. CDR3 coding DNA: TGTGCCAGCAGCTTACGACAGGGGGCCCGGTCACCCCTCCACTTT. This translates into CASSLRQGARSPLHF. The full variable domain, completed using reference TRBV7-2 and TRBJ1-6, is GAGVSQSPSNKVTEKGKDVELRCDPISGHTALYWYRQSLGQGLEFLIYFQGNSAPDKSGLPSDRFSAERTGGSVSTLTIQRTQQEDSAVYLCASSLRQGARSPLHFGNGTRLTVT.

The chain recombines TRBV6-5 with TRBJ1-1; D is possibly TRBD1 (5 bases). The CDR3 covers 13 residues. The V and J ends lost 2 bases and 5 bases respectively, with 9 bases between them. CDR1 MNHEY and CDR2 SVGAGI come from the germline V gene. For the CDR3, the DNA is TGTGCCAGCAGTTACGTGGGGGGGACTGAAGCTTTCTTT. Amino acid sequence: CASSYVGGTEAFF.

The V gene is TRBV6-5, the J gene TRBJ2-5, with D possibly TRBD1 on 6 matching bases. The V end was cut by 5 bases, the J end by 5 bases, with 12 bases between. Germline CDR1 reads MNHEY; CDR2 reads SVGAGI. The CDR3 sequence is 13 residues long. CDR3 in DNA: TGTGCCAGCAGTAACAGGGTCCGGGAGACCCAGTACTTC. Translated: CASSNRVRETQYF.

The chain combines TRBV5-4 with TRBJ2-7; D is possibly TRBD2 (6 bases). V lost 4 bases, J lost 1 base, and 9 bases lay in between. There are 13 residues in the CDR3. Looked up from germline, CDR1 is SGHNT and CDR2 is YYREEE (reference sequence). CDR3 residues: CASSGGASYEQYF. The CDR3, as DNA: TGTGCCAGCAGCGGCGGGGCATCCTACGAGCAGTACTTC.

CDR3: CSSGGYEQYF. The CDR3 nucleotides read TGCAGCTCCGGGGGCTACGAGCAGTACTTC. The V and J genes are TRBV20-1 and TRBJ2-7, with a tentative D call TRBD2 (6 bases). Germline V gene data show CDR1 as DFQATT and CDR2 as SNEGSKA (reference sequence). CDR3 length equals 10 residues.

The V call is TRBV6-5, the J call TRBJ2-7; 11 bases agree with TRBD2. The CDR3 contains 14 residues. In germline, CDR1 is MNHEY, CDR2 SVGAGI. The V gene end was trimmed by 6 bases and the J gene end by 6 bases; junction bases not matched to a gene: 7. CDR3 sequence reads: CASSLTSGSLEQYF. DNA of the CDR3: TGTGCCAGCAGCCTAACTAGCGGGAGTCTCGAGCAGTACTTC.

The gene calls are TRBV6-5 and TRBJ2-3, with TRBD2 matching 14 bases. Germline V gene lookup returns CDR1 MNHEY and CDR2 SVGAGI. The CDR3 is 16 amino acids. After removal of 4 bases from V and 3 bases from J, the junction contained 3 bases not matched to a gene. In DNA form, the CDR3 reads TGTGCCAGCAGTTGGACTAGCGGGAGGAGGACAGATACGCAGTATTTT. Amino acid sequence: CASSWTSGRRTDTQYF.

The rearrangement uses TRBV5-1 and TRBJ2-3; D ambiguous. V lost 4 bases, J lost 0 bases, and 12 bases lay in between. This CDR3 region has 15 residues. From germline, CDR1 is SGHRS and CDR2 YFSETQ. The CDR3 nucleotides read TGCGCCAGCAGCGCCCGAGAGTTTAGCACAGATACGCAGTATTTT. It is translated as CASSAREFSTDTQYF.

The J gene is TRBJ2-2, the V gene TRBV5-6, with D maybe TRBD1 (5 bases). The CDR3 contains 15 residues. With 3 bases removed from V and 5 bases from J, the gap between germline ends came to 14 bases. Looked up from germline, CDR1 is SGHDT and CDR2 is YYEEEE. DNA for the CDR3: TGTGCCAGCAGCTCCACAGGTGCACTTACCGGGGAGCTGTTTTTT. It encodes CASSSTGALTGELFF.

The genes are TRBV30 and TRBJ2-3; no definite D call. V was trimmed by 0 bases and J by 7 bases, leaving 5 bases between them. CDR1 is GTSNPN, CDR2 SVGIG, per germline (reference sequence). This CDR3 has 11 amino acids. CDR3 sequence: CAWSVSNTQYF. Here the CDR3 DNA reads TGTGCCTGGAGTGTATCAAATACGCAGTATTTT.

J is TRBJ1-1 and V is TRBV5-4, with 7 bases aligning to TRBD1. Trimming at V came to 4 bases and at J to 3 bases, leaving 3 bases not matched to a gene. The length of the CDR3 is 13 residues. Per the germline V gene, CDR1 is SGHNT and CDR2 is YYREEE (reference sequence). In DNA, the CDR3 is TGTGCCAGCAGCCGGCAGGGGGACACTGAAGCTTTCTTT. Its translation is CASSRQGDTEAFF.

The CDR3 DNA is TGTGCCAGCAGTTTACAGGGAGGTAACTATGGCTACACCTTC. It is translated as CASSLQGGNYGYTF. This chain joins TRBV27 and TRBJ1-2, with D perhaps TRBD1 (5 bases). V was cut by 2 bases and J by 1 base, with 8 bases left in between. The CDR3 has 14 amino acids. Germline V CDR1 and CDR2: MNHEY, SMNVEV (reference sequence).

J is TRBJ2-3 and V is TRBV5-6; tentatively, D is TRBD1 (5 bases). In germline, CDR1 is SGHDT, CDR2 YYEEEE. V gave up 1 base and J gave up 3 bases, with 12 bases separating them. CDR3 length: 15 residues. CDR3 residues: CASSLRPGKTDTQYF. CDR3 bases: TGTGCCAGCAGCTTGAGGCCAGGGAAGACAGATACGCAGTATTTT.